Listed below are T cell receptor beta chains from one sample, sequenced in a study of shared clonotypes between healthy human individuals. Assay used: immunoSEQ multiplex PCR; TCRdb lists only in-frame clones, some missing. Of about 110,000 clones detected, 68% appear once; the ten largest clones hold roughly a quarter. Material: memory CD8+ T cells sorted from blood. These receptors originate from a woman aged 30 to 39 in good health. CDR3s include the opening cysteine and the closing phenylalanine or tryptophan. The order of the fields is CDR3 length, V gene, clone size, D gene, J gene, CDR3 protein, CDR3 DNA. D genes are given only for firm matches. The size field is filled for only some rows; it gives once, few, many or a size class.

CDR3 length: 16
V gene: TRBV7-9
clone size: NA
D gene: TRBD1
J gene: TRBJ1-1
CDR3 protein: CASSPTQGLGNTEAFF
CDR3 DNA: TGTGCCAGCAGCCCCACACAGGGGCTCGGAAACACTGAAGCTTTCTTT

CDR3 length: 15
V gene: TRBV7-2
clone size: once
D gene: NA
J gene: TRBJ2-3
CDR3 protein: CASSSNTLLPGTQYF
CDR3 DNA: TGTGCCAGCAGCTCAAACACCCTGCTTCCTGGTACGCAGTATTTT

CDR3 length: 14
V gene: TRBV27
clone size: NA
D gene: NA
J gene: TRBJ2-7
CDR3 protein: CASSLWDRPYEQYF
CDR3 DNA: TGTGCCAGCAGTTTATGGGACCGACCCTACGAGCAGTACTTC

CDR3 length: 13
V gene: TRBV6-1
clone size: once
D gene: NA
J gene: TRBJ2-2
CDR3 protein: CASSETEIGELFF
CDR3 DNA: TGTGCCAGCAGTGAGACGGAAATCGGGGAGCTGTTTTTT

CDR3 length: 9
V gene: TRBV20-1
clone size: NA
D gene: NA
J gene: TRBJ1-2
CDR3 protein: CSAPGGYTF
CDR3 DNA: TGCAGTGCCCCGGGAGGCTACACCTTC

CDR3 length: 13
V gene: TRBV7-9
clone size: NA
D gene: NA
J gene: TRBJ2-7
CDR3 protein: CASSESGVDEQYF
CDR3 DNA: TGTGCCAGCAGCGAATCCGGGGTCGACGAGCAGTACTTC

CDR3 length: 17
V gene: TRBV29-1
clone size: few
D gene: NA
J gene: TRBJ2-1
CDR3 protein: CSVEEPNTGSGYNEQFF
CDR3 DNA: TGCAGCGTTGAGGAGCCAAATACAGGGTCAGGGTACAATGAGCAGTTCTTC

CDR3 length: 11
V gene: TRBV20-1
clone size: NA
D gene: NA
J gene: TRBJ2-7
CDR3 protein: CSANQAYEQYF
CDR3 DNA: TGCAGTGCTAATCAGGCCTACGAGCAGTACTTC

CDR3 length: 11
V gene: TRBV20-1
clone size: NA
D gene: NA
J gene: TRBJ2-7
CDR3 protein: CSASRGSEQYF
CDR3 DNA: TGCAGTGCTAGTCGGGGAAGCGAGCAGTACTTC

CDR3 length: 14
V gene: TRBV7-9
clone size: many
D gene: NA
J gene: TRBJ1-1
CDR3 protein: CASSLPRGGSEAFF
CDR3 DNA: TGTGCCAGCAGCTTACCCCGGGGCGGGTCTGAAGCTTTCTTT

CDR3 length: 13
V gene: TRBV6-6
clone size: NA
D gene: TRBD1
J gene: TRBJ1-5
CDR3 protein: CASTQTGDQPQHF
CDR3 DNA: TGTGCCAGCACCCAGACAGGGGATCAGCCCCAGCATTTT

CDR3 length: 14
V gene: TRBV19
clone size: NA
D gene: NA
J gene: TRBJ1-2
CDR3 protein: CASSILTVNYGYTF
CDR3 DNA: TGTGCCAGTAGTATCCTGACAGTTAACTATGGCTACACCTTC

CDR3 length: 17
V gene: TRBV21-1
clone size: NA
D gene: NA
J gene: TRBJ2-1
CDR3 protein: CASSILLDHPLDNEQFF
CDR3 DNA: TGTGCCAGCAGCATTCTTTTGGACCACCCACTTGACAATGAGCAGTTCTTC

CDR3 length: 13
V gene: TRBV11-2
clone size: NA
D gene: NA
J gene: TRBJ2-7
CDR3 protein: CASSAGQNYEQYF
CDR3 DNA: TGTGCCAGCAGCGCGGGACAGAACTACGAGCAGTACTTC

CDR3 length: 14
V gene: TRBV19
clone size: NA
D gene: NA
J gene: TRBJ2-7
CDR3 protein: CASSPQAVSYEQYF
CDR3 DNA: TGTGCCAGTAGCCCGCAGGCAGTCTCCTACGAGCAGTACTTC

CDR3 length: 15
V gene: TRBV13
clone size: once
D gene: TRBD1
J gene: TRBJ1-1
CDR3 protein: CASSPWDRWNTEAFF
CDR3 DNA: TGTGCCAGCAGCCCCTGGGACAGATGGAACACTGAAGCTTTCTTT

CDR3 length: 15
V gene: TRBV6-5
clone size: NA
D gene: TRBD1
J gene: TRBJ2-7
CDR3 protein: CASSYSPGQGYEQYF
CDR3 DNA: TGTGCCAGCAGTTACTCTCCGGGACAGGGTTACGAGCAGTACTTC

CDR3 length: 15
V gene: TRBV29-1
clone size: NA
D gene: TRBD2
J gene: TRBJ2-7
CDR3 protein: CSVEDLTSGMNEQYF
CDR3 DNA: TGCAGCGTTGAAGATCTTACTAGCGGGATGAACGAGCAGTACTTC

CDR3 length: 16
V gene: TRBV7-8
clone size: NA
D gene: TRBD2
J gene: TRBJ2-7
CDR3 protein: CASSLAGTIPLYEQYF
CDR3 DNA: TGTGCCAGCAGCTTAGCCGGGACTATCCCACTCTACGAGCAGTACTTC

CDR3 length: 15
V gene: TRBV28
clone size: NA
D gene: NA
J gene: TRBJ2-5
CDR3 protein: CASSFGPGEGREQYF
CDR3 DNA: TGTGCCAGCAGTTTTGGCCCTGGCGAGGGGCGAGAGCAGTACTTC

CDR3 length: 17
V gene: TRBV7-8
clone size: NA
D gene: TRBD1
J gene: TRBJ1-3
CDR3 protein: CASSLLTGLRTGNTIYF
CDR3 DNA: TGTGCCAGCAGCTTATTGACAGGGTTAAGAACTGGAAACACCATATATTTT

CDR3 length: 13
V gene: TRBV27
clone size: NA
D gene: NA
J gene: TRBJ1-5
CDR3 protein: CASSHLGNQPQHF
CDR3 DNA: TGTGCCAGCAGTCATCTGGGCAATCAGCCCCAGCATTTT

CDR3 length: 12
V gene: TRBV25-1
clone size: NA
D gene: NA
J gene: TRBJ1-2
CDR3 protein: CASSEGARLYTF
CDR3 DNA: TGTGCCAGCAGTGAAGGGGCCCGCCTGTACACCTTC

CDR3 length: 15
V gene: TRBV28
clone size: NA
D gene: TRBD1
J gene: TRBJ1-2
CDR3 protein: CASSFSRTGSYGYTF
CDR3 DNA: TGTGCCAGCAGTTTTTCTAGGACAGGCAGCTATGGCTACACCTTC